A selection of T cell receptor beta chains follows, all from one sample in a study of CD8+ T cells in alopecia areata. Profiling relied on immunoSEQ multiplex PCR, and the TCRdb table lists in-frame clones only, not all of them. The data show fewer than 250,000 clones, roughly 60% seen once. The input for sequencing was CD4+ T cells sorted from blood, taken at week 24, from a patient treated with tofacitinib. The receptors were gathered from a human donor with alopecia areata. Each CDR3 is given with its conserved first and last residue. The order of the fields is J gene, V gene, clone size, D gene, CDR3 protein, CDR3 DNA. A D gene is named only where the DNA matches it firmly. Where a row states a size, it is once, few, many or the class of an expanded clone; other rows omit it.

j_gene: TRBJ2-7
v_gene: TRBV25-1
abundance: .
d_gene: .
CDR3aa: CASRPRGTDYEQYF
CDR3nt: TGTGCCAGCAGGCCTCGGGGGACGGACTACGAGCAGTACTTC

j_gene: TRBJ2-1
v_gene: TRBV4-3
abundance: .
d_gene: .
CDR3aa: CASSQEGFDEQFF
CDR3nt: TGCGCCAGCAGCCAAGAGGGATTCGATGAGCAGTTCTTC

j_gene: TRBJ1-2
v_gene: TRBV19
abundance: .
d_gene: TRBD1
CDR3aa: CASRDRGGYGYTF
CDR3nt: TGTGCCAGTAGGGACAGGGGAGGGTATGGCTACACCTTC

j_gene: TRBJ1-4
v_gene: TRBV30
abundance: few
d_gene: .
CDR3aa: CAWSVPGHPSTNEKLFF
CDR3nt: TGTGCCTGGAGTGTACCGGGACATCCATCAACTAATGAAAAACTGTTTTTT

j_gene: TRBJ2-1
v_gene: TRBV12-5
abundance: many
d_gene: .
CDR3aa: CASILDYNEQFF
CDR3nt: TGTGCTAGCATTCTAGATTACAATGAGCAGTTCTTC

j_gene: TRBJ2-1
v_gene: TRBV11-1
abundance: few
d_gene: .
CDR3aa: CASSRDPQDEQFF
CDR3nt: TGTGCCAGCAGCCGGGACCCCCAGGATGAGCAGTTCTTC

j_gene: TRBJ2-3
v_gene: TRBV27
abundance: .
d_gene: .
CDR3aa: CASSLGRAADTQYF
CDR3nt: TGTGCCAGCAGTTTAGGCAGGGCTGCAGATACGCAGTATTTT

j_gene: TRBJ1-1
v_gene: TRBV29-1
abundance: .
d_gene: .
CDR3aa: CSVERQAVPEAFF
CDR3nt: TGCAGCGTTGAAAGACAGGCCGTCCCTGAAGCTTTCTTT

j_gene: TRBJ2-7
v_gene: TRBV7-8
abundance: .
d_gene: TRBD1
CDR3aa: CASSLVSTGYEQYF
CDR3nt: TGTGCCAGCAGCTTAGTATCGACAGGGTACGAGCAGTACTTC

j_gene: TRBJ2-7
v_gene: TRBV5-1
abundance: .
d_gene: .
CDR3aa: CASSENAVGGYEQYF
CDR3nt: TGCGCCAGCAGCGAAAATGCGGTTGGGGGCTACGAGCAGTACTTC

j_gene: TRBJ1-1
v_gene: TRBV29-1
abundance: .
d_gene: .
CDR3aa: CSVIRGIQEAFF
CDR3nt: TGCAGCGTCATAAGGGGCATACAGGAAGCTTTCTTT

j_gene: TRBJ2-7
v_gene: TRBV29-1
abundance: .
d_gene: .
CDR3aa: CSVAGTVTTYEQYF
CDR3nt: TGCAGCGTCGCGGGAACAGTTACCACTTACGAGCAGTACTTC